This T cell receptor beta chain was documented in a study of shared clonotypes between healthy human individuals. The protocol was immunoSEQ multiplex PCR, while the TCRdb copy is restricted to in-frame clones and leaves out a portion. The sample yields 2 million to 2.5 million clones, roughly 96% seen once. V was cut by 3 bases and J by 2 bases, with 12 bases left in between. This CDR3 has 15 residues. The germline V gene has CDR1 LNHDA and CDR2 SQIVND (reference sequence). The receptor was isolated from a man younger than 35 in good health. The sequenced material came from naive CD4+ T cells sorted from blood. Subset specified: CD45RA+ positively selected. This sequence joins TRBV19 and TRBJ2-3; D unclear. This CDR3 is CASSIKGGHTDTQYF. CDR3 in DNA: TGTGCCAGTAGTATCAAGGGTGGCCACACAGATACGCAGTATTTT.